The clone carrying this T cell receptor beta chain has at least ten counts. This entry comes from a study of T-cell reconstitution after alpha-beta-depleted transplantation in children. Preparation of the TCRbeta library involved a method that used unique molecular identifiers. MiXCR, applied by TCRdb to the PCR reads, yields one record per CDR3 protein. The repertoire holds some 290,000 distinct CDR3 sequences, 9.9% seen once, with roughly a tenth in the top ten. The receptor was derived from a human donor who donated a stem cell graft to a child with SCID. The source was PBMCs from the stem cell graft donor, collected from the stem cell graft.

CDR3 in DNA: TGTGCCAGCAGCGCCCTCTTTGGGGATACGCAGTATTTT. Protein sequence: CASSALFGDTQYF. The chain combines TRBV7-8 with TRBJ2-3; D unresolved. The CDR3 spans 13 residues. The V end lost 5 bases, the J end lost 6 bases, and 12 bases lay between the germline ends. Germline CDR1 SGHVS, CDR2 FQNEAQ.